What follows are 10 T cell receptor beta chains derived from one specimen sequenced in a study of control samples from healthy donors and cancer patients. Method: immunoSEQ multiplex PCR; TCRdb's copy keeps in-frame clones and lacks some. The table has under 80,000 clones, about 95% seen once. The sample was blood. The receptor source for this set is a middle-aged woman in good health.

The chain joins TRBV6-5 to TRBJ1-2; possibly TRBD1 for D (5 bases). CDR1 is MNHEY and CDR2 is SVGAGI in the germline V gene. Trimming cost V 2 bases and J 5 bases, with 9 bases left between them. The CDR3 extends over 13 amino acids. The DNA for the CDR3 is TGTGCCAGCAGTTACACAGACAGATATGGCTACACCTTC. It specifies CASSYTDRYGYTF.

V usage is TRBV30 and J usage is TRBJ1-2, with no clear D. Germline V gives CDR1 GTSNPN, CDR2 SVGIG (reference sequence). The V and J ends lost 5 bases and 5 bases respectively, with 9 bases between them. This CDR3 region has 11 residues. CDR3 sequence reads: CAWLLEYGYTF. CDR3 bases: TGTGCCTGGTTACTTGAATATGGCTACACCTTC.

The V call is TRBV5-1, the J call TRBJ2-3; D may be TRBD2 (7 bases). The CDR3 runs 17 residues. The germline gives CDR1 SGHRS, CDR2 YFSETQ. V lost 0 bases and J 3 bases, leaving 17 bases between the germline ends. CDR3 DNA sequence: TGCGCCAGCAGCTTGGTAGGCGGGGGCCCTGCAACAGATACGCAGTATTTT. Translated: CASSLVGGGPATDTQYF.

The gene calls are TRBV18 and TRBJ2-7; D assignment may be TRBD1 or TRBD2 (5 bases each). The CDR3 runs 14 residues. The V end lost 3 bases, the J end lost 2 bases, and 11 bases lay between the germline ends. Germline CDR1 and CDR2: KGHSH and LQKENI. The CDR3 nucleotides read TGTGCCAGCTCACCCGGGACGGTAACCTACGAGCAGTACTTC. Residues: CASSPGTVTYEQYF.

The rearrangement links TRBV3-1 (or the pseudogene TRBV3-2) to TRBJ1-6; D not certain. With 0 bases removed from V and 0 bases from J, the gap between germline ends came to 12 bases. This CDR3 comprises 18 residues. CDR1 is LGHDT, CDR2 YNNKEL, per germline (reference sequence). The CDR3 sequence is CASSQERAASSYNSPLHF. CDR3 DNA sequence: TGTGCCAGCAGCCAAGAAAGGGCAGCGAGCTCCTATAATTCACCCCTCCACTTT.

This chain connects TRBV6-1 to TRBJ1-5; D gene ambiguous. Trimming shortened V by 3 bases and J by 3 bases, and 9 bases separated the two germline ends. Germline CDR1 is MNHNS and CDR2 is SASEGT. This CDR3 comprises 14 residues. This chain's CDR3 is CASSEPAVNQPQHF. DNA for the CDR3: TGTGCCAGCAGTGAGCCGGCAGTCAATCAGCCCCAGCATTTT.

The chain links TRBV10-3 to TRBJ1-1; 9 bases are shared with TRBD1. V lost 6 bases, J lost 4 bases, and 12 bases stayed unmatched. The CDR3 is made up of 16 amino acids. Germline CDR1 and CDR2: ENHRY and SYGVKD. In DNA form, the CDR3 reads TGTGCCATCAGGGGGGGGACAGGGAGTTATGGCACTGAAGCTTTCTTT. Its protein product is CAIRGGTGSYGTEAFF.

The CDR3 sequence is CASSQDRASSYNEQFF. The CDR3 DNA is TGCGCCAGCAGCCAAGACCGGGCCAGCTCCTACAATGAGCAGTTCTTC. This chain joins TRBV4-1 and TRBJ2-1; D is unclear. Germline V gene sequence: CDR1 MGHRA, CDR2 YSYEKL. The CDR3 sequence is 16 residues long. Trimming pared 0 bases from V and 0 bases from J, leaving 9 bases between.

V gene TRBV4-1 combines with J gene TRBJ2-3; D not resolved. The CDR3 is 16 residues long. CDR1 and CDR2 from the germline V gene are MGHRA and YSYEKL. V lost 3 bases and J lost 0, with 13 bases in between. CDR3 region: CASSHPVTYSTDTQYF. The CDR3 DNA reads as TGCGCCAGCAGCCATCCGGTTACCTATAGCACAGATACGCAGTATTTT.

The chain uses TRBV27 and TRBJ1-5, with 9 bases matching TRBD1. Germline-derived CDR1 and CDR2 are MNHEY and SMNVEV (reference sequence). The length of the CDR3 is 14 residues. V lost 6 bases, J lost 5 bases, and 5 bases stayed unmatched. The CDR3 region has the DNA TGTGCCAGCAGGGATGGACAGGGGTATCAGCCCCAGCATTTT. This encodes CASRDGQGYQPQHF.